The rows below give T cell receptor beta chains drawn from one sample of a study of early T cells in non-severe SARS-CoV-2 infection. TCRdb ran MiXCR on the 5' RACE reads and lists one entry per CDR3 protein. The repertoire holds 54,000 or so distinct CDR3 sequences, with around 6% as singletons. The sequencing input was whole blood. These receptors were obtained from an adult who was a healthcare worker with PCR-confirmed SARS-CoV-2 infection or an uninfected control (not recorded which). Both conserved end residues are part of each CDR3. A D gene is named only where the DNA matches it firmly. Only some rows state a clone size, as once, few, many or a class for expanded clones.

V: TRBV5-1
size: NA
D: NA
J: TRBJ2-3
CDR3: CASSLALADTQYF
DNA: TGCGCCAGCAGCTTGGCCTTAGCAGATACGCAGTATTTT

V: TRBV15
size: NA
D: NA
J: TRBJ2-5
CDR3: CATSRDLRQPQETQYF
DNA: TGTGCCACCAGCAGAGATCTTCGACAGCCTCAAGAGACCCAGTACTTC

V: TRBV4-2
size: NA
D: TRBD1
J: TRBJ2-1
CDR3: CASSQPPWTGDNEQFF
DNA: TGTGCCAGCAGCCAACCCCCCTGGACAGGGGACAATGAGCAGTTCTTC

V: TRBV2
size: few
D: TRBD1
J: TRBJ1-4
CDR3: CASRDPGQEIRKLFF
DNA: TGTGCCAGCAGAGACCCGGGACAGGAAATCCGAAAACTGTTTTTT

V: TRBV6-5
size: many
D: NA
J: TRBJ2-3
CDR3: CASRIMDTQYF
DNA: TGTGCCAGCAGGATCATGGATACGCAGTATTTT

V: TRBV11-2
size: many
D: NA
J: TRBJ2-3
CDR3: CASSHGPGADTQYF
DNA: TGTGCCAGCAGCCACGGCCCCGGCGCAGATACGCAGTATTTT

V: TRBV12-3/TRBV12-4
size: many
D: TRBD1
J: TRBJ2-7
CDR3: CASTRGTGGLYEQYF
DNA: TGTGCCAGCACCCGAGGGACAGGGGGTCTCTACGAGCAGTACTTC

V: TRBV11-2
size: many
D: TRBD1
J: TRBJ2-3
CDR3: CASSPQGTRAADTQYF
DNA: TGTGCCAGCAGCCCACAGGGGACCAGGGCCGCAGATACGCAGTATTTT

V: TRBV12-3/TRBV12-4
size: few
D: TRBD1
J: TRBJ1-1
CDR3: CASSKTGGRVNTEAFF
DNA: TGTGCCAGCAGTAAAACAGGGGGCAGGGTGAACACTGAAGCTTTCTTT

V: TRBV20-1
size: NA
D: TRBD1
J: TRBJ2-2
CDR3: CSARVPGTGRTGELFF
DNA: TGCAGTGCTAGAGTACCGGGGACAGGGAGGACCGGGGAGCTGTTTTTT

V: TRBV7-6
size: many
D: NA
J: TRBJ2-3
CDR3: CASSLEAGAALTDTQYF
DNA: TGTGCCAGCAGCTTAGAGGCGGGGGCCGCACTCACAGATACGCAGTATTTT

V: TRBV10-2
size: many
D: TRBD1
J: TRBJ2-7
CDR3: CAGTPGQNSYEQYF
DNA: TGCGCCGGTACTCCGGGACAGAACTCCTACGAGCAGTACTTC

V: TRBV5-1
size: many
D: NA
J: TRBJ1-3
CDR3: CASSERGNTIYF
DNA: TGCGCCAGCAGCGAGAGGGGAAACACCATATATTTT

V: TRBV6-5
size: NA
D: NA
J: TRBJ1-1
CDR3: CASSPPYSEAFF
DNA: TGTGCCAGCAGCCCCCCGTATTCTGAAGCTTTCTTT

V: TRBV5-1
size: many
D: NA
J: TRBJ1-1
CDR3: CASSLNVEGVGTEAFF
DNA: TGCGCCAGCAGCTTGAACGTTGAGGGAGTCGGTACTGAAGCTTTCTTT

V: TRBV11-2
size: many
D: NA
J: TRBJ2-1
CDR3: CASSLRGSLVGEQFF
DNA: TGTGCCAGCAGCTTACGAGGTAGCTTGGTTGGTGAGCAGTTCTTC

V: TRBV9
size: many
D: NA
J: TRBJ2-7
CDR3: CASSVEADYEQYF
DNA: TGTGCCAGCAGCGTAGAAGCAGACTACGAGCAGTACTTC

V: TRBV11-2
size: few
D: TRBD2
J: TRBJ2-3
CDR3: CASSSTQGLANTDTQYF
DNA: TGTGCCAGCAGCTCCACCCAGGGACTAGCGAACACAGATACGCAGTATTTT